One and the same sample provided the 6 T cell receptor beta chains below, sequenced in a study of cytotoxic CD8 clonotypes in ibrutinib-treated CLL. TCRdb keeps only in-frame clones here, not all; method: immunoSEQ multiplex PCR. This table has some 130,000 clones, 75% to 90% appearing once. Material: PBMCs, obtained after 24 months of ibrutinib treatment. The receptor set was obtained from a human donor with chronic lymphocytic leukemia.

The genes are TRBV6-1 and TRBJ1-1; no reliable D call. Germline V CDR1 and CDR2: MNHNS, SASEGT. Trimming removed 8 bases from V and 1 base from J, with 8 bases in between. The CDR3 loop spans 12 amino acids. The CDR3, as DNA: TGTGCCAGCCGGGCCTCGAACACTGAAGCTTTCTTT. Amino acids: CASRASNTEAFF.

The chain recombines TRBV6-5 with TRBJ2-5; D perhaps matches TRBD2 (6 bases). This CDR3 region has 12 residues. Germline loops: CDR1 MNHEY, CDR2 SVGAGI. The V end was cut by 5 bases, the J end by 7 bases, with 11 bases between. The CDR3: CASSPDGGTQYF. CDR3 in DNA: TGTGCCAGCAGTCCCGACGGGGGGACCCAGTACTTC.

CDR3 region: CASSLNGGASNEQFF. The CDR3 DNA reads TGTGCCAGCAGTTTAAACGGGGGGGCCAGCAATGAGCAGTTCTTC. This sequence joins TRBV27 and TRBJ2-1; 8 bases agree with TRBD2. CDR1 is MNHEY, CDR2 SMNVEV, per germline (reference sequence). This CDR3 is 15 amino acids long. V lost 2 bases and J lost 6; bases outside the gene matches: 6.

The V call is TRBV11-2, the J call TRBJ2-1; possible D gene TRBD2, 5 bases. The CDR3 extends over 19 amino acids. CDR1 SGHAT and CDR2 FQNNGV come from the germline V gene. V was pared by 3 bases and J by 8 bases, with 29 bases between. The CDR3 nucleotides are TGTGCCAGCAGCTTGGGGAGAGGGTCCATTTTACGCCGGTCTGATGAGCAGTTCTTC. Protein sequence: CASSLGRGSILRRSDEQFF.

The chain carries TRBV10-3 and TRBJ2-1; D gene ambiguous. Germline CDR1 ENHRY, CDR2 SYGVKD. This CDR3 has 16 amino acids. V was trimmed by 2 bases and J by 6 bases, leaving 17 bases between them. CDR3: CAISEPYYTEINEQFF. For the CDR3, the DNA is TGTGCCATCAGTGAGCCCTATTACACAGAGATCAATGAGCAGTTCTTC.

The CDR3 spells CASSRLTGTDQETQYF. CDR3 coding DNA: TGTGCCAGTAGTCGTCTTACTGGGACAGACCAAGAGACCCAGTACTTC. The chain couples TRBV19 to TRBJ2-5; TRBD1 agrees at 7 bases. The germline CDR1 and CDR2 sequences are LNHDA and SQIVND (reference sequence). After removal of 5 bases from V and 0 bases from J, the junction contained 9 bases not matched to a gene. The CDR3 has 16 residues.